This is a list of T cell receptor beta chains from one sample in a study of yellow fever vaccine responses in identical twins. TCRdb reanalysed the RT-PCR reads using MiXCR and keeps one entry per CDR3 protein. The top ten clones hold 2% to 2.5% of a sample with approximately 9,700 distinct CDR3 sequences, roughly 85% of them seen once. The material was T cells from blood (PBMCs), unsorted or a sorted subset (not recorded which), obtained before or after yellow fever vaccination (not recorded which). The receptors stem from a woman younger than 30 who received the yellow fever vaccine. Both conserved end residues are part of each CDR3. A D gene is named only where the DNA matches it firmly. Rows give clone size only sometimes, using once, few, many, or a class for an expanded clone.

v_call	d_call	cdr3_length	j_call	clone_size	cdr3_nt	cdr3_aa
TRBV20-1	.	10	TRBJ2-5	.	TGCAGTGCTGCCGGGTATCTCCAGTACTTC	CSAAGYLQYF
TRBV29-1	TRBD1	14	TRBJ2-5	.	TGCAGCGTTGTCCTCAACAGGGGTAAAAAGACCCAGTACTTC	CSVVLNRGKKTQYF
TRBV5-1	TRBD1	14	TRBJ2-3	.	TGCGCCAGCAGCTCGGGACAGGGGGCGGATACGCAGTATTTT	CASSSGQGADTQYF
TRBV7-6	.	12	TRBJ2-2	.	TGTGCCAGCAGCCCCGACACCGGGGAGCTGTTTTTT	CASSPDTGELFF
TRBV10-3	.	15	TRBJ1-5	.	TGTGCCATCAGTGAGTCTGGGGGAAGCAATCAGCCCCAGCATTTT	CAISESGGSNQPQHF
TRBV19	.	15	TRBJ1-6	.	TGTGCCAGTACAATGGACGGGGGGCTAATTTCCCCCCTCCACTTT	CASTMDGGLISPLHF
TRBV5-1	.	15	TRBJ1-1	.	TGCGCCAGCAGCTTGGTGCGGGGTTCGGACACTGAAGCTTTCTTT	CASSLVRGSDTEAFF
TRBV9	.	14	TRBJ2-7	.	TGTGCCAGCAGCGTATCGCCTAGTACCTACGAGCAGTACTTC	CASSVSPSTYEQYF
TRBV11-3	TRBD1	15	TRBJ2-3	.	TGTGCCAGCAGCCGGGACAGGGGTAACACAGATACGCAGTATTTT	CASSRDRGNTDTQYF
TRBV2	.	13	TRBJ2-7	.	TGTGCCAGCAGGGATTCGGGAGCCTACGAGCAGTACTTC	CASRDSGAYEQYF
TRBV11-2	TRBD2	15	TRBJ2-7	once	TGTGCCAGCAGCTCGCATAGCGGGAGCCTTAACGAGCAGTACTTC	CASSSHSGSLNEQYF
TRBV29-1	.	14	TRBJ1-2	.	TGCAGCGTTGGCGGAACGGCAGGGATCTATGGCTACACCTTC	CSVGGTAGIYGYTF
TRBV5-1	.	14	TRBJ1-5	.	TGCGCCAGCGGAAAAACAGGGAACAATCAGCCCCAGCATTTT	CASGKTGNNQPQHF